These 3 T cell receptor beta chains originate from one sample sequenced in a study of T cell responses to AZD1222 COVID-19 vaccine. Data came from immunoSEQ multiplex PCR; TCRdb stores just in-frame clones and leaves some out. The sample holds 80,000 or so clones, more than 90% seen once. The sample was peripheral blood, taken on day 0 of AZD1222 vaccination. These receptors were obtained from an adult in good health.

Only a few counts were recorded for this clone. The chain links TRBV19 to TRBJ1-1, with D possibly being TRBD1 (6 bases). V gave up 6 bases and J gave up 5 bases, with 16 bases separating them. The CDR3 has 14 residues. The germline V gene has CDR1 LNHDA and CDR2 SQIVND (reference sequence). CDR3 residues: CASRYREGETEAFF. In DNA, the CDR3 is TGTGCCAGTAGGTACAGGGAGGGGGAAACTGAAGCTTTCTTT.

V is TRBV19 and J is TRBJ1-5; weak D call: TRBD1 (5 bases). Germline loops: CDR1 LNHDA, CDR2 SQIVND (reference sequence). This CDR3 is 15 amino acids long. Trimming took off 3 bases at V and 4 bases at J, with 13 bases between the two ends. The CDR3 region is CASSIGGTQNQPQHF. CDR3 DNA: TGTGCCAGTAGTATCGGGGGGACTCAAAATCAGCCCCAGCATTTT.

The chain links TRBV6-5 to TRBJ2-3; 11 bases align to TRBD2. Germline loops: CDR1 MNHEY, CDR2 SVGAGI. V was clipped by 8 bases and J by 3 bases; unmatched bases: 7. The CDR3 has 15 amino acids. This CDR3 is CASDFSGGATDTQYF. For the CDR3, the DNA is TGTGCCAGCGACTTTAGCGGGGGGGCAACAGATACGCAGTATTTT.